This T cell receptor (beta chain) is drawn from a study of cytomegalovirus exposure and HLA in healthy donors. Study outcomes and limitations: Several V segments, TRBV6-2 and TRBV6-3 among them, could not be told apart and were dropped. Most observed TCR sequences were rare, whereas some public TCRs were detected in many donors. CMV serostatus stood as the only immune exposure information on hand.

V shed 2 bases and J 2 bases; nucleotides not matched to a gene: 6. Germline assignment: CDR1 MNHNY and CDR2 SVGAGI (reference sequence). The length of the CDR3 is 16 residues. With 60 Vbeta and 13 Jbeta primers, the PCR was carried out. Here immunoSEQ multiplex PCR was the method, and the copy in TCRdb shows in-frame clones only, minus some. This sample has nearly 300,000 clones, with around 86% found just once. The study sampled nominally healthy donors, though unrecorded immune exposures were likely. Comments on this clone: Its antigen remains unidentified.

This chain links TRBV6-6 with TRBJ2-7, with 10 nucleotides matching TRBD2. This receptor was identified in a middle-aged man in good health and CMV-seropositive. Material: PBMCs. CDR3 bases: TGTGCCAGCAGTTACGCTGGGACTAGCGCACCCTACGAGCAGTACTTC. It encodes CASSYAGTSAPYEQYF.